The source of this T cell receptor beta chain is a study of PD-1 blockade in classical Hodgkin lymphoma. Findings of the study overall: Complete responders matched newly diagnosed patients in baseline diversity. As was reported, newly diagnosed patients showed lower baseline TCR diversity than healthy donors did.

Measured with immunoSEQ multiplex PCR; TCRdb has only the in-frame clones, and not every one. The table shows more than 140,000 clones, with 78% occurring only once. Germline V gene data show CDR1 as SGHAT and CDR2 as FQNNGV. This CDR3 contains 14 residues. V shed 1 base and J shed 6 bases, with 12 bases lying between them. For this clone: Its target is not known.

Each patient experienced a relapse that followed autologous stem cell transplantation, and brentuximab vedotin exposure varied. This rearrangement joins TRBV11-2 to TRBJ1-1; D call uncertain. The sample here was peripheral blood mononuclear cells (PBMCs), taken before the second cycle of nivolumab. The source is a human donor with classical Hodgkin lymphoma. CDR3 in amino acids: CASSLGPLGPEAFF. The DNA for the CDR3 is TGTGCCAGCAGCTTAGGTCCGCTCGGACCTGAAGCTTTCTTT.